This T cell receptor beta chain was captured in a study of CD8 T cells in Susac syndrome. Random hexamers primed reverse transcription of about 0.45 to 1 ug RNA. MiXCR, applied by TCRdb to the immunoSEQ multiplex PCR reads, yields one record per CDR3 protein. The sample includes about 53,000 distinct CDR3 sequences, around 95% of them seen just once. CDR1 is MNHEY, CDR2 SVGAGI, per germline. Trimming at V came to 5 bases and at J to 4 bases, leaving 8 bases not matched to a gene. This CDR3 spans 15 amino acids. Blood CD8+ and CD4+ T cells underwent high-throughput TCR beta sequencing. The diagnostic criteria for definite or probable disease, as recently defined, were met by the patients with Susac syndrome.

J is TRBJ2-7 and V is TRBV6-5; TRBD1 agrees at 10 bases. The clonotype originates from a human donor with Susac syndrome. Sequencing input: CD8+ T cells from PBMCs. CDR3 sequence (DNA): TGTGCCAGCAGTAATCCGGGACAGGGGTCATACGAGCAGTACTTC. Encoded protein: CASSNPGQGSYEQYF.